The clone carrying this T cell receptor (beta chain) was observed a handful of times. Antigen: not known. This sample stems from a study of T-cell reconstitution after alpha-beta-depleted transplantation in children. Whole-study findings and limits: Several hundred graft clones that had expanded were reportedly the source of alpha-beta T cells about two months after transplant.

Deletions cut 0 bases from V and 7 bases from J, with 10 bases between. The length of the CDR3 is 12 residues. Germline CDR1 is DFQATT and CDR2 is SNEGSKA (reference sequence). Unique molecular identifiers featured in how the TCRbeta library was prepared. TCRdb ran MiXCR on the PCR reads and lists one entry per CDR3 protein. The sample has fewer than 450,000 distinct CDR3 sequences; roughly 16% are singletons. The sequence was obtained from a male patient between 2 and 10 years old who had a stem cell transplant for acute lymphoblastic leukemia, so the T cells may come from the graft donor. The sequencing here drew on PBMCs, mostly from graft donor cells, taken 360 days after TCRalphabeta/CD19-depleted stem cell transplant. The J gene is TRBJ2-7, the V gene TRBV20-1; D is uncertain. The CDR3 reads CSARDGWAEQYF. The CDR3 coding sequence is TGCAGTGCTAGAGATGGTTGGGCAGAGCAGTACTTC.